This T cell receptor (beta chain) derives from a study of blood T cell repertoires in COVID-19. The method was immunoSEQ multiplex PCR; TCRdb's version includes in-frame clones alone and lacks a portion of them. The data show some 73,000 clones, 65% to 90% seen once. Germline assignment: CDR1 MNHEY and CDR2 SVGAGI. The CDR3 has 13 amino acids. Between the trimmed V and J ends, which lost 6 bases and 9 bases, there was a span of 15 bases. The sequenced material came from peripheral blood. The receptor was isolated from a man aged 50-60 years with COVID-19, enrolled during active disease. The J gene is TRBJ1-5, the V gene TRBV6-5; no clear D gene. The CDR3 loop is CASRTSFSAPQHF. DNA for the CDR3: TGTGCCAGCAGAACCAGTTTCAGCGCGCCCCAGCATTTT.